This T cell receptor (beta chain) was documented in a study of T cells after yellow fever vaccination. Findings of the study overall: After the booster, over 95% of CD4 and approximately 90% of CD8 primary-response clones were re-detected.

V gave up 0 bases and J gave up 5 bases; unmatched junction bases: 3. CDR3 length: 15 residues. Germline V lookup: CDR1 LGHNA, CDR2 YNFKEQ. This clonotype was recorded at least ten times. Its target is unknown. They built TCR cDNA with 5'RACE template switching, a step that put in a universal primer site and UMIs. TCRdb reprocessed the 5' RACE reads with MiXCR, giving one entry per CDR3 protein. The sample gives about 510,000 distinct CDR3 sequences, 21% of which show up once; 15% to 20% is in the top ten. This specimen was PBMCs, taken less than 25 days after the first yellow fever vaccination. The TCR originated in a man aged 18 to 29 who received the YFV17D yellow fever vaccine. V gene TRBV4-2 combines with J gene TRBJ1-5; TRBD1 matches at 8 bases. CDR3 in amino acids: CASSQDQDRDQPQHF. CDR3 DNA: TGTGCCAGCAGCCAAGATCAGGACAGGGATCAGCCCCAGCATTTT.